Each of the 9 T cell receptor beta chains below was sequenced from the same sample in a study of blood T cell repertoires in COVID-19. TCRdb's copy holds only in-frame clones and misses some; the assay was immunoSEQ multiplex PCR. Of 200,000 to 250,000 clones in the sample, 83% were seen once. The sample was PBMCs or T cells enriched from blood (not recorded which). The receptors derive from a woman aged 45 to 65 who had been exposed to COVID-19.

V and J are TRBV5-5 and TRBJ1-5; TRBD1 matches at 8 bases. The CDR3 runs to 17 residues. Trimming at V came to 2 bases and at J to 9 bases, leaving 16 bases not matched to a gene. CDR1 SGHKS and CDR2 YYEKEE come from the germline V gene (reference sequence). The CDR3 bases are TGTGCCAGCAGCTTTGCGGCGGGGGACAGGACTTTTTGGCCCCAGCATTTT. It codes for CASSFAAGDRTFWPQHF. Drawing the rest from reference TRBV5-5 and TRBJ1-5, the complete variable domain is DAGVTQSPTHLIKTRGQQVTLRCSPISGHKSVSWYQQVLGQGPQFIFQYYEKEERGRGNFPDRFSARQFPNYSSELNVNALLLGDSALYLCASSFAAGDRTFWPQHFGDGTRLSIL.

The chain is built from TRBV19 and TRBJ1-6, with 7 bases identical to TRBD1. CDR1 is LNHDA, CDR2 SQIVND, per germline (reference sequence). V lost 5 bases to trimming and J lost 8 bases; unmatched junction nucleotides: 6. This CDR3 is built from 14 residues. CDR3 protein: CASSPDRDHSPLHF. The DNA for the CDR3 is TGTGCCAGTAGTCCCGACAGGGACCATTCACCCCTCCACTTT.

The chain recombines TRBV30 with TRBJ1-1; D gene ambiguous. The CDR3 has 14 residues. Trimming cost V 4 bases and J 1 base, with 13 bases left between them. The germline V gene encodes CDR1 GTSNPN and CDR2 SVGIG (reference sequence). The CDR3 loop reads CAWKPVPRNTEAFF. CDR3 bases: TGTGCCTGGAAACCGGTACCCCGGAACACTGAAGCTTTCTTT.

J is TRBJ1-4 and V is TRBV2; 8 bases match TRBD1. Germline V CDR1 and CDR2: SNHLY, FYNNEI. V gave up 4 bases and J gave up 8 bases; unmatched junction bases: 9. CDR3 length: 15 residues. The CDR3 sequence: CASSGSGTGREKLFF. DNA for the CDR3: TGTGCCAGCAGTGGATCCGGGACAGGTCGCGAAAAACTGTTTTTT. Drawing the rest from reference TRBV2 and TRBJ1-4, the complete variable domain is EPEVTQTPSHQVTQMGQEVILRCVPISNHLYFYWYRQILGQKVEFLVSFYNNEISEKSEIFDDQFSVERPDGSNFTLKIRSTKLEDSAMYFCASSGSGTGREKLFFGSGTQLSVL.

This chain links TRBV6-2 or TRBV6-3 with TRBJ2-7; 9 nucleotides agree with TRBD1. CDR3 length: 15 amino acids. J was trimmed by 5 bases and V by 4 bases; bases with no gene match: 9. The V gene's germline CDR1 is MNHEY and CDR2 SVGEGT. The CDR3 DNA follows: TGTGCCAGCAGTTTGGGCGGGACAGGGTTCGACGAGCAGTACTTC. Translating it yields CASSLGGTGFDEQYF.

The genes are TRBV6-5 and TRBJ1-6, with 11 bases identical to TRBD1. The CDR3 has 14 residues. V dropped 6 bases and J dropped 10; count of bases not matched to a gene: 5. Germline values: CDR1 MNHEY, CDR2 SVGAGI. The CDR3 region has the DNA TGTGCCAGCAGCCGGACAGGGGGCGCCTCACCCCTCCACTTT. Amino acid sequence: CASSRTGGASPLHF.

The J gene is TRBJ1-3, the V gene TRBV6-5; maybe TRBD1 (6 bases). The CDR3 spans 15 residues. V was cut by 7 bases and J by 1 base, with 14 bases left in between. CDR1 and CDR2 (germline): MNHEY, SVGAGI. For the CDR3, the DNA is TGTGCCAGCACCGAAAGCAGGGGATCTGGAAACACCATATATTTT. Amino acids: CASTESRGSGNTIYF.

This clone showed up just once. The rearrangement links TRBV7-9 to TRBJ2-5; TRBD1 matches 8 bases. J lost 2 bases, V lost 7 bases, and 6 bases had no gene match. The CDR3 contains 14 residues. Germline V gene lookup returns CDR1 SEHNR and CDR2 FQNEAQ (reference sequence). The CDR3 spells CASTPGGLQETQYF. In nucleotides, the CDR3 is TGTGCCAGCACCCCAGGGGGCCTGCAAGAGACCCAGTACTTC.

The rearrangement links TRBV25-1 to TRBJ1-2; the match to TRBD1 covers 9 bases. The CDR3 covers 13 residues. V was pared by 4 bases and J by 7 bases, with 4 bases of the junction left unmatched. Per the germline V gene, CDR1 is MGHDK and CDR2 is SYGVNS. The CDR3, as DNA: TGTGCCAGCAGTGGGGACAGGGCCGGTGGCTACACCTTC. Translated, it gives CASSGDRAGGYTF.